This T cell receptor beta chain was sequenced in a study of cytomegalovirus exposure and HLA in healthy donors. The wider study: The 95 million to 120 million unique TCR beta sequences, from roughly 180 million T cells, were found by an earlier analysis. Study outcomes and limitations: Most sequenced TCRs were rare (though some public TCRs occurred in many donors). With later analysis, a missense DCLRE1C variant became linked to TCR beta V- and J-gene trimming.

Trimming took 6 bases from V and 2 from J; bases not matched to a gene: 7. Germline-derived CDR1 and CDR2 are MNHEY and SMNVEV (reference sequence). CDR3 length: 15 residues. Details on this clone: As yet, its antigen is unknown.

The donors, nominally healthy at sampling, likely had unrecorded immune exposures. This PCR relied on a set of 60 Vbeta primers and 13 Jbeta primers. Profiling relied on immunoSEQ multiplex PCR, and the TCRdb table lists in-frame clones only, not all of them. The sample has 100,000 to 150,000 clones, roughly 72% seen once; the top ten hold about 7.3%. The V call is TRBV27, the J call TRBJ1-5; 7 nucleotides agree with TRBD1. The sequence was collected from a male donor in good health and CMV-seronegative. The sequenced sample was PBMCs. The CDR3 nucleotides read TGTGCCAGCAGGGGGGACAGTAGGGGCAATCAGCCCCAGCATTTT. It yields the protein CASRGDSRGNQPQHF.